The following is a TCR beta chain sequence with its context. The data belong to a study of blood T cell repertoires in COVID-19. About the study: Whether acute or convalescent, the COVID-19 samples came from the United States, Italy and Spain. PBMCs, B-cell-depleted T cells, or T cells provided the cDNA or gDNA that made up the material.

Per the original data handling: By means of reference gene primer amplification, nucleated cell counts were estimated. Libraries were prepared by immunoSEQ multiplex PCR; TCRdb keeps only in-frame clonotypes and omits some of them. D and trimming come from the DNA, and the V and J calls and clone size come from that table. The sample shows fewer than 350,000 clones, roughly 86% of them seen only once. The source material was peripheral blood. The TCR sequence derives from a woman aged 25 to 45 who had recovered from COVID-19.

CDR3 residues: CASSQVRWGRVKTQYF. The CDR3 DNA reads as TGCGCCAGCAGTCAAGTACGGTGGGGCAGGGTAAAGACCCAGTACTTC. This sequence joins TRBV23-1 and TRBJ2-5; weak D call: TRBD1 (5 bases). TRBV23-1 is filed as an ORF, its function uncertain. The CDR3 is 16 amino acids. V was shortened by 2 bases and J by 6 bases, with 19 bases between the two germline ends.